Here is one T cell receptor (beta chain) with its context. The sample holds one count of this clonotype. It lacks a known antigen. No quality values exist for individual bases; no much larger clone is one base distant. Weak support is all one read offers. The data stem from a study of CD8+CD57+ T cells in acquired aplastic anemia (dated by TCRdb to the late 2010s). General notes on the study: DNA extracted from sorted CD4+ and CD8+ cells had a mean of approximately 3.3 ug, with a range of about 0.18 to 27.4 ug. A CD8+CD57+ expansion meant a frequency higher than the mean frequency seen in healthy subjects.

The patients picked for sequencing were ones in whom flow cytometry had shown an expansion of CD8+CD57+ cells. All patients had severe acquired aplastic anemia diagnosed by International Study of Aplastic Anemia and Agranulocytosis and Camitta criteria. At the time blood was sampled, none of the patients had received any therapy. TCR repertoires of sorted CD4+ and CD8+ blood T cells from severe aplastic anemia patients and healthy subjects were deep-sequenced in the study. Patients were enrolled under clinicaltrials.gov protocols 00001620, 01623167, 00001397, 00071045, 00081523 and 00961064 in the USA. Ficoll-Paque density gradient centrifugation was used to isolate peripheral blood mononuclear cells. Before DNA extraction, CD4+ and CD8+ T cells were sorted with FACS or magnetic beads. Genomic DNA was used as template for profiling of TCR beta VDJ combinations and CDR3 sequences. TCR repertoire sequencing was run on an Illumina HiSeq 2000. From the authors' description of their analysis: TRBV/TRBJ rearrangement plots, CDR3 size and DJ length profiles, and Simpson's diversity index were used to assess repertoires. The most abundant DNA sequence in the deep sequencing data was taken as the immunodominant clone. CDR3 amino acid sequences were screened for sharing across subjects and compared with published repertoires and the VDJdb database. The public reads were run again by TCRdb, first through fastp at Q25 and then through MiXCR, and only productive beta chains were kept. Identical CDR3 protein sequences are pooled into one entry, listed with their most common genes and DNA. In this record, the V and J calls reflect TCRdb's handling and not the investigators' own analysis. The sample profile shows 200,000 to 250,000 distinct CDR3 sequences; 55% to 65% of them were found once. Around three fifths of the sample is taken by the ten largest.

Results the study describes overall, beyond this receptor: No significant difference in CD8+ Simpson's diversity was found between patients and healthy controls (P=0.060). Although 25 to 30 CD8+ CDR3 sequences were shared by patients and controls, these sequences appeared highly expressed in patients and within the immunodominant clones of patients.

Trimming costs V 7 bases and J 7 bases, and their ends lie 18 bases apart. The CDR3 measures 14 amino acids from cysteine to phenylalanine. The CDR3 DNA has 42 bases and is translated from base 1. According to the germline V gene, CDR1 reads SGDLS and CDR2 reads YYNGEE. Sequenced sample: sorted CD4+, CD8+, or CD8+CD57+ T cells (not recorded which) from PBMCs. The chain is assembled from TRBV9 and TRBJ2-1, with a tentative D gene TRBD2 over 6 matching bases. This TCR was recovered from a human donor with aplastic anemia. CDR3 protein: CASSSGGSPNEQFF. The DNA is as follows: TGTGCCAGCTCTTCCGGAGGGTCCCCGAATGAGCAGTTCTTC.